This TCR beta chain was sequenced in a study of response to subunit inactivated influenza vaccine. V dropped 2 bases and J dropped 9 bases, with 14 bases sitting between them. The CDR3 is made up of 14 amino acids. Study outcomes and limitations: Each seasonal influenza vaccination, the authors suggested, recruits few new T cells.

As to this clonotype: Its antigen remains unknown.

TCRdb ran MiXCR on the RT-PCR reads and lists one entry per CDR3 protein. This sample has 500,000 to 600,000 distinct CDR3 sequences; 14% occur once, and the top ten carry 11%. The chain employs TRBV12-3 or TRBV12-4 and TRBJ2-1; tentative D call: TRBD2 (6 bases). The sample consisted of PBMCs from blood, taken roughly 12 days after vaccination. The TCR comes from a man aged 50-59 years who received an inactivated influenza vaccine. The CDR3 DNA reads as TGTGCCAGCAGTTTACAGGAGGGCCGGAGTGAGCAGTTCTTC. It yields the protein CASSLQEGRSEQFF.